A selection of T cell receptor beta chains follows, all from one sample in a study of T cell changes during pregnancy in multiple sclerosis. Sequenced by immunoSEQ multiplex PCR; TCRdb stores in-frame clones only, minus some. The table shows around 40,000 clones, with over 90% occurring only once. The sample here was CD4+ T cells from peripheral blood mononuclear cells, taken in the second trimester of pregnancy. These receptors were obtained from a female donor with multiple sclerosis, enrolled in a pregnancy study. CDR3s include the opening cysteine and the closing phenylalanine or tryptophan. D genes are given only for firm matches.

D,J,V,CDR3
TRBD1,TRBJ1-1,TRBV7-9,CASSSTWDRGNTEAFF
NA,TRBJ2-3,TRBV18,CASSPGSGLGSSTDTQYF
NA,TRBJ2-7,TRBV7-9,CASSLARSGKTYEQYF
NA,TRBJ2-3,TRBV6-5,CASAGRVSTDTQYF
NA,TRBJ1-2,TRBV11-2,CASSLNLDSLYGYTF
TRBD1,TRBJ1-5,TRBV19,CASSRDRGRQPQHF
TRBD1,TRBJ2-7,TRBV25-1,CASSDYPMGQGAEQYF
NA,TRBJ2-7,TRBV27,CASSEAGQTYEQYF
TRBD1,TRBJ1-2,TRBV6-4,CASSPTGTARHGYTF
NA,TRBJ2-1,TRBV7-2,CASSLIFSNEQFF
TRBD1,TRBJ1-2,TRBV2,CASSETGQGARDYGYTF
NA,TRBJ1-5,TRBV13,CASSLTGKPVNQPQHF